One and the same sample provided the 6 T cell receptor beta chains below, sequenced in a study of T-cell reconstitution after alpha-beta-depleted transplantation in children. Using unique molecular identifiers, the investigators prepared the TCRbeta library. Each CDR3 protein is one row after TCRdb ran MiXCR on the PCR reads. The sample gives roughly 490,000 distinct CDR3 sequences, around 10% of which show up once; 12% to 15% is in the top ten. The material sequenced was PBMCs, mostly from graft donor cells, taken 180 days after TCRalphabeta/CD19-depleted stem cell transplant. These TCRs come from a female patient aged 2-10 years who had a stem cell transplant for aplastic anemia, so the T cells may come from the graft donor.

In its sample, this clonotype was seen a few times. The chain carries TRBV11-2 and TRBJ2-3; a weak D match, TRBD2 (6 bases). Trimming pared 4 bases from V and 5 bases from J, leaving 25 bases between. CDR1 SGHAT and CDR2 FQNNGV come from the germline V gene. The CDR3 spans 18 residues. CDR3 DNA: TGTGCCAGCAGCTCCCCACACCGGGCGGGACCAGCAGAAGATACGCAGTATTTT. The encoded protein is CASSSPHRAGPAEDTQYF. Based on the CDR3 plus reference TRBV11-2 and TRBJ2-3, the full variable domain is EAGVAQSPRYKIIEKRQSVAFWCNPISGHATLYWYQQILGQGPKLLIQFQNNGVVDDSQLPKDRFSAERLKGVDSTLKIQPAKLEDSAVYLCASSSPHRAGPAEDTQYFGPGTRLTVL.

This clonotype was seen repeatedly, ten times or more. The gene calls are TRBV12-3 or TRBV12-4 and TRBJ2-1, with TRBD2 matching over 7 bases. Trimming removed 7 bases from V and 1 base from J; junction bases left unmatched: 4. The CDR3 length is 14 residues. CDR3 DNA sequence: TGTGCCAGCAAAATCGGGGGGTCCTACAATGAGCAGTTCTTC. Translated, it gives CASKIGGSYNEQFF.

This clonotype was detected many times. The gene calls are TRBV28 and TRBJ2-7; D might be TRBD2 (6 bases). The CDR3 is 13 amino acids. CDR1 is MDHEN, CDR2 SYDVKM, per germline. Trimming shortened V by 8 bases and J by 1 base, and 12 bases separated the two germline ends. The CDR3 loop reads CASRGGGSYEQYF. The DNA of the CDR3 is TGTGCCAGCCGAGGAGGAGGGTCCTACGAGCAGTACTTC.

On this clonotype itself: This sequence may be a read error, since a much larger clone differs from it by one base. The chain links TRBV11-2 to TRBJ2-1; 16 bases are a match to TRBD2. The CDR3 contains 18 residues. CDR1 is SGHAT, CDR2 FQNNGV, per germline. The CDR3, as DNA: TGTGCCAGCTCTCCGGGACTAGCGGGAGGGAGCTCCTGCAATGAGCAGTTCTTC. It encodes CASSPGLAGGSSCNEQFF.

This clonotype was seen only a few times. CDR3 sequence (DNA): TGCGCCAGCAGCACTGGACAGGGGTCTAACTATGGCTACACCTTC. Translation: CASSTGQGSNYGYTF. This chain uses TRBV5-1 with TRBJ1-2; the match to TRBD1 covers 9 bases. The germline V gene encodes CDR1 SGHRS and CDR2 YFSETQ. This CDR3 contains 15 residues. The J segment lost 0 bases and the V segment lost 4 bases, leaving 4 bases of the junction unmatched.

V is TRBV12-3 or TRBV12-4 and J is TRBJ2-7; unclear D gene. Trimming took off 3 bases at V and 6 bases at J, with 12 bases between the two ends. CDR3 length: 13 amino acids. CDR3 nucleotide sequence: TGTGCCAGCAGTTTTTACCTGTTCGGCGAGCAGTACTTC. Protein: CASSFYLFGEQYF.